This T cell receptor (beta chain) stems from a study of metastatic and nonmetastatic thyroid tumors. Overall study context: Blood and tumor or nodule tissue repertoires from malignant and benign thyroid patients were compared. Findings and limits, study-wide: Malignant thyroid tumors reportedly had TCR beta diversity that was significantly higher than in benign nodules, in blood and tumor.

Germline lookup yields CDR1 LGHNA and CDR2 YNFKEQ. Trimming shortened V by 4 bases and J by 2 bases, and 13 bases separated the two germline ends. The CDR3 has 15 residues. Many counts were recorded for this clone. Antigen: not known. Patients were all untreated before their thyroid surgery. In the authors' workflow: A classifier for distant metastasis in papillary thyroid cancer was constructed using CDR3 differences observed across clinicopathological groups. TCRdb re-called the PCR reads with MiXCR. TCRdb's processing, not the authors', yielded these V and J calls. The sample shows about 33,000 clones, approximately 15% of them seen only once.

V is TRBV4-2 and J is TRBJ2-3; D uncertain. The sequenced sample was blood. The origin of this receptor is a female donor with papillary thyroid cancer or a benign thyroid nodule (not recorded which). Some clones in this sample may be carry-over from other donors' samples. For the CDR3, the DNA is TGTGCCAGCAGCCCGCTAGAGCAGAACACAGATACGCAGTATTTT. Its translation: CASSPLEQNTDTQYF.